The present T cell receptor beta chain was sequenced within a study of cytomegalovirus exposure and HLA in healthy donors. Across the study: The same platform was used for the roughly 130 validation repertoires as for the roughly 660 first-cohort repertoires, as reported in a later analysis. Study results and limitations: A subsequent analysis found that TCR clusters from the first cohort also tended to co-occur in the approximately 130 validation repertoires, with 90% to 95% of cluster scores above 0.

Germline lookup yields CDR1 SGHDN and CDR2 FVKESK. V shed 5 bases, J shed 2 bases, and the junction held 7 bases outside the gene matches. The CDR3 has 15 residues. Separate from the approximately 700-subject first cohort was the 120-subject validation cohort, to which the donors belonged. The data were produced by immunoSEQ multiplex PCR, yet TCRdb's version contains in-frame clones alone and is incomplete. The sample has about 98,000 clones; roughly 90% are singletons. Notes on this clone: Its antigen is undetermined.

The TCR sequence derives from a man in his late teens or twenties in good health and CMV-seropositive. The rearrangement joins TRBV14 to TRBJ2-5; 8 nucleotides align to TRBD2. The sequenced sample consisted of PBMCs. The CDR3 DNA reads TGTGCCAGCAGCTTAAACGGGAGGGGACAAGAGACCCAGTACTTC. Protein sequence: CASSLNGRGQETQYF.